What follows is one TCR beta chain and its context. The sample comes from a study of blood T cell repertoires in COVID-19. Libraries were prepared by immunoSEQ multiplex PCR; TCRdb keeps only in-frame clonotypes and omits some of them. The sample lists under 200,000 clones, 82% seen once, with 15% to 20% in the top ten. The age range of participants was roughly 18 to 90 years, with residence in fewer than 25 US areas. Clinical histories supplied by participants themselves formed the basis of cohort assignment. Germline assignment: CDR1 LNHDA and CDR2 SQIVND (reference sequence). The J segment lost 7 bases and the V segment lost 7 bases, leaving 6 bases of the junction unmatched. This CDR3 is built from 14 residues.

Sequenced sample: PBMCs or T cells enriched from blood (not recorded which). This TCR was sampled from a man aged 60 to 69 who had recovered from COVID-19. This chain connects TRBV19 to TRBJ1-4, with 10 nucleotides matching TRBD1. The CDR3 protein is CASTRDRGFEKLFF. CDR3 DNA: TGTGCCAGTACCCGGGACAGGGGTTTTGAAAAACTGTTTTTT.